This passage covers 26 T cell receptor beta chains from one sample sequenced in a study of T cell responses to AZD1222 COVID-19 vaccine. The data were produced by immunoSEQ multiplex PCR, yet TCRdb's version contains in-frame clones alone and is incomplete. The sample lists 140,000 to 150,000 clones, roughly nine tenths occurring once. The sample consisted of peripheral blood, taken 28 days after the second AZD1222 dose. These receptors came from an adult who received the AZD1222 COVID-19 vaccine.

CDR3 region: CASSLGPSGVTGTKNIQYF. As DNA, the CDR3 is TGCGCCAGCAGCTTGGGTCCCTCTGGAGTTACTGGGACCAAAAACATTCAGTACTTC. The chain links TRBV5-1 to TRBJ2-4, with D unresolved. Trimming removed 0 bases from V and 2 bases from J, with 21 bases in between. CDR3 length equals 19 residues. CDR1 and CDR2 from the germline V gene are SGHRS and YFSETQ.

V gene TRBV4-3 combines with J gene TRBJ1-5, with D perhaps TRBD1 (6 bases). CDR1 and CDR2 (germline): LGHNA, YSLEER. The CDR3 is 18 residues long. V was shortened by 0 bases and J by 5 bases, with 20 bases between the two germline ends. DNA of the CDR3: TGCGCCAGCAGCCAAGATAGCTCCTCGGACAGAGCCTATCAGCCCCAGCATTTT. It yields the protein CASSQDSSSDRAYQPQHF.

The chain is built from TRBV6-1 and TRBJ2-1; D call uncertain. The CDR3 has 12 amino acids. Trimming pared 3 bases from V and 5 bases from J, leaving 5 bases between. CDR1 is MNHNS and CDR2 is SASEGT in the germline V gene. The CDR3: CASSDPDNEQFF. CDR3 nucleotides: TGTGCCAGCAGTGATCCCGACAATGAGCAGTTCTTC.

The CDR3 DNA sequence: TGTGCCAGCAGTTACGTTGGGGGTCAGCCCCAGCATTTT. It encodes CASSYVGGQPQHF. This sequence joins TRBV6-5 and TRBJ1-5, with D perhaps matching TRBD1 (5 bases). The ends were cut back, 2 bases at V and 6 bases at J, with 8 bases in the middle. In germline, CDR1 is MNHEY, CDR2 SVGAGI. The CDR3 consists of 13 residues.

This sequence joins TRBV5-1 and TRBJ2-3; the match to TRBD2 covers 13 bases. The CDR3 covers 16 residues. Per the germline V gene, CDR1 is SGHRS and CDR2 is YFSETQ. V was clipped by 2 bases and J by 3 bases; unmatched bases: 3. The CDR3 nucleotides read TGCGCCAGCAGCTTACCGGGACTAGCGGGAACAGATACGCAGTATTTT. Translating it yields CASSLPGLAGTDTQYF.

The CDR3 DNA follows: TGTGCCAGTAGTATATCTGGGGGGGTCCCTAACTATGGCTACACCTTC. Protein sequence: CASSISGGVPNYGYTF. This chain joins TRBV19 and TRBJ1-2, with D tentatively TRBD1 (5 bases). Trimming left V 2 bases short and J 0 bases short, with 13 bases between. Germline V gene data show CDR1 as LNHDA and CDR2 as SQIVND (reference sequence). The CDR3 is made up of 16 amino acids. Drawing the rest from reference TRBV19 and TRBJ1-2, the complete variable domain is DGGITQSPKYLFRKEGQNVTLSCEQNLNHDAMYWYRQDPGQGLRLIYYSQIVNDFQKGDIAEGYSVSREKKESFPLTVTSAQKNPTAFYLCASSISGGVPNYGYTFGSGTRLTVV.

V and J are TRBV30 and TRBJ1-1; D gene ambiguous. The CDR3 contains 12 residues. Germline V gives CDR1 GTSNPN, CDR2 SVGIG (reference sequence). The V gene lost 4 bases and the J gene lost 0 bases, with 6 bases spanning the gap. As DNA, the CDR3 is TGTGCCTGGATAACTATGAACACTGAAGCTTTCTTT. Amino acids: CAWITMNTEAFF.

The chain has TRBV5-1 and TRBJ2-7; 9 bases align to TRBD1. V was clipped by 0 bases and J by 3 bases; unmatched bases: 1. The CDR3 contains 14 residues. Looked up from germline, CDR1 is SGHRS and CDR2 is YFSETQ. CDR3 bases: TGCGCCAGCAGCTTGGACAGGGGGCGCTACGAGCAGTACTTC. It translates to CASSLDRGRYEQYF. Full variable domain (remainder filled in from reference TRBV5-1 and TRBJ2-7): KAGVTQTPRYLIKTRGQQVTLSCSPISGHRSVSWYQQTPGQGLQFLFEYFSETQRNKGNFPGRFSGRQFSNSRSEMNVSTLELGDSALYLCASSLDRGRYEQYFGPGTRLTVT.

This clone was seen a few times. DNA for the CDR3: TGTGCCAGCATGGAATCCAGGGAGGGAAACACCATATATTTT. It is translated as CASMESREGNTIYF. The V call is TRBV28, the J call TRBJ1-3; tentatively, D is TRBD1 (5 bases). This CDR3 contains 14 residues. Deletions cut 7 bases from V and 4 bases from J, with 14 bases between. Germline CDR1 is MDHEN and CDR2 is SYDVKM.

This chain links TRBV30 with TRBJ1-1; D is uncertain. The CDR3 is 12 amino acids. V lost 7 bases, J lost 0 bases, and 9 bases lay in between. Germline lookup yields CDR1 GTSNPN and CDR2 SVGIG (reference sequence). CDR3 nucleotide sequence: TGTGCCTCCAATCAGGTGAACACTGAAGCTTTCTTT. Encoded protein: CASNQVNTEAFF.

The chain joins TRBV28 to TRBJ2-2; 8 bases fit TRBD1. This CDR3 has 15 residues. The J segment lost 2 bases and the V segment lost 4 bases, leaving 3 bases of the junction unmatched. Germline CDR1 and CDR2: MDHEN and SYDVKM. The CDR3 DNA reads TGTGCCAGCAGTTCGGACAGGGTTAACACCGGGGAGCTGTTTTTT. This encodes CASSSDRVNTGELFF.

The chain joins TRBV30 to TRBJ2-2, with 10 bases lining up with TRBD2. V dropped 0 bases and J dropped 4; count of bases not matched to a gene: 5. In germline, CDR1 is GTSNPN, CDR2 SVGIG (reference sequence). The CDR3 length is 16 residues. CDR3 loop: CAWSVRAGGPTGELFF. DNA for the CDR3: TGTGCCTGGAGTGTACGAGCGGGAGGGCCCACCGGGGAGCTGTTTTTT.

In its sample, this clone was seen a few times. V usage is TRBV5-8 and J usage is TRBJ1-3, with D uncertain. Between the trimmed V and J ends, which lost 1 base and 3 bases, there was a span of 8 bases. Germline lookup yields CDR1 SGHTS and CDR2 YDEGEE. The CDR3 is 14 residues long. CDR3 in amino acids: CASSLRSDGNTIYF. CDR3 bases: TGTGCCAGCAGCTTGAGGTCAGATGGAAACACCATATATTTT.

V gene TRBV11-3 combines with J gene TRBJ2-1; 14 nucleotides line up with TRBD2. Germline values: CDR1 SGHNT, CDR2 YENEEA. V dropped 5 bases and J dropped 8; count of bases not matched to a gene: 8. CDR3 length equals 16 residues. The CDR3: CASSPGTSGRGDEQFF. The CDR3, as DNA: TGTGCCAGCAGCCCCGGGACTAGCGGGAGAGGGGATGAGCAGTTCTTC.

This chain links TRBV5-6 with TRBJ1-5; the D gene is possibly TRBD1 (6 bases). Germline CDR1 reads SGHDT; CDR2 reads YYEEEE. V shed 0 bases and J shed 0 bases, with 10 bases lying between them. CDR3 length equals 16 residues. The CDR3 is CASSLGPGHSNQPQHF. The CDR3 coding sequence is TGTGCCAGCAGCTTGGGTCCGGGACATAGCAATCAGCCCCAGCATTTT. The variable domain in full, with the rest retrieved from reference TRBV5-6 and TRBJ1-5, is DAGVTQSPTHLIKTRGQQVTLRCSPKSGHDTVSWYQQALGQGPQFIFQYYEEEERQRGNFPDRFSGHQFPNYSSELNVNALLLGDSALYLCASSLGPGHSNQPQHFGDGTRLSIL.

The chain's CDR3 is CASSESERGRTYNSPLHF. In DNA, the CDR3 is TGCGCCAGCAGTGAGTCGGAACGGGGGCGAACCTATAATTCACCCCTCCACTTT. The rearrangement links TRBV10-1 to TRBJ1-6, with D possibly being TRBD1 (6 bases). Per germline, CDR1 WNHNN and CDR2 SYGVQD (reference sequence). The CDR3 is made up of 18 amino acids. The germline V and J ends were trimmed by 0 bases and 2 bases, with 14 bases remaining between them.

The chain couples TRBV4-2 to TRBJ1-2; D gene unclear. CDR3 length equals 14 residues. From germline, CDR1 is LGHNA and CDR2 YNFKEQ. V was clipped by 1 base and J by 2 bases, with 8 bases between them. CDR3 in amino acids: CASSQVGGNYGYTF. The DNA for the CDR3 is TGTGCCAGCAGCCAAGTAGGCGGAAACTATGGCTACACCTTC.

V is TRBV7-3 and J is TRBJ2-1; weak D call: TRBD2 (5 bases). This CDR3 contains 13 residues. Trimming removed 2 bases from V and 10 bases from J, with 12 bases in between. CDR1 and CDR2 (germline): SGHTA, FQGTGA. The CDR3 DNA reads as TGTGCCAGCAGCTTAGAGCGGCTCGGGGAGCAGTTCTTC. This sequence encodes CASSLERLGEQFF.

This rearrangement joins TRBV2 to TRBJ1-3; D is perhaps TRBD1 (5 bases). The CDR3 runs to 14 residues. Germline V gene lookup returns CDR1 SNHLY and CDR2 FYNNEI. The V end was cut by 5 bases, the J end by 0 bases, with 8 bases between. The CDR3 reads CASSRDSSGNTIYF. Here the CDR3 DNA reads TGTGCCAGCAGTCGAGACAGCTCTGGAAACACCATATATTTT.

The chain joins TRBV29-1 to TRBJ2-1; weak D call: TRBD2 (6 bases). V shed 4 bases and J shed 5 bases, with 15 bases lying between them. Germline loops: CDR1 SQVTM, CDR2 ANQGSEA. This CDR3 spans 14 amino acids. The CDR3 nucleotides are TGCAGCGTTGGTAATAGCGGAGTCCACAATGAGCAGTTCTTC. This encodes CSVGNSGVHNEQFF.

The J gene is TRBJ2-1, the V gene TRBV5-4; tentative D call: TRBD2 (6 bases). Trimming removed 1 base at V and 8 bases at J, with 7 bases between. The germline CDR1 and CDR2 sequences are SGHNT and YYREEE (reference sequence). The CDR3 contains 12 residues. The CDR3 bases are TGTGCCAGCAGCTTGCCTAGCGATGAGCAGTTCTTC. Protein product: CASSLPSDEQFF.

The J gene is TRBJ1-4, the V gene TRBV6-5; no firm D call. Trimming stripped 0 bases from V and 5 bases from J, with 4 bases between. CDR3 size: 13 residues. Germline V gives CDR1 MNHEY, CDR2 SVGAGI. CDR3 coding DNA: TGTGCCAGCAGTTACTCTACGAATGAAAAACTGTTTTTT. It specifies CASSYSTNEKLFF.

This clone was counted a single time. This chain joins TRBV27 and TRBJ1-6; 7 nucleotides align to TRBD1. Unmatched junction bases numbered 2, after V lost 6 bases and J lost 9 bases. From germline, CDR1 is MNHEY and CDR2 SMNVEV (reference sequence). The CDR3 has 12 residues. This CDR3 reads CASSTGASPLHF. Written as DNA, the CDR3 is TGTGCCAGCAGCACAGGGGCTTCACCCCTCCACTTT.

V is TRBV11-2 and J is TRBJ1-4; 10 positions match TRBD1. Germline V gives CDR1 SGHAT, CDR2 FQNNGV. The CDR3 totals 16 residues. V dropped 5 bases and J dropped 7; count of bases not matched to a gene: 10. The CDR3 DNA reads TGTGCCAGCAGCCTCACAGACAGGGGGCGCGGTGAAAAACTGTTTTTT. This sequence encodes CASSLTDRGRGEKLFF.

This clone has a single count. V usage is TRBV7-2 and J usage is TRBJ2-5; 8 bases agree with TRBD2. This CDR3 contains 15 residues. The germline CDR1 and CDR2 sequences are SGHTA and FQGNSA. V was clipped by 1 base and J by 4 bases; unmatched bases: 5. CDR3 nucleotides: TGTGCCAGCAGCTTAGGAGCGGGAGTAAGAGAGACCCAGTACTTC. This sequence encodes CASSLGAGVRETQYF.

The chain couples TRBV5-5 to TRBJ1-1; a weak D match, TRBD1 (5 bases). Germline CDR1 and CDR2: SGHKS and YYEKEE (reference sequence). The CDR3 contains 13 residues. The germline V and J ends were trimmed by 4 bases and 4 bases, with 11 bases remaining between them. CDR3 DNA sequence: TGTGCCAGCAGCCACCAAGGGGCCACTGAAGCTTTCTTT. It encodes CASSHQGATEAFF. Complete variable domain (other parts from reference TRBV5-5 and TRBJ1-1): DAGVTQSPTHLIKTRGQQVTLRCSPISGHKSVSWYQQVLGQGPQFIFQYYEKEERGRGNFPDRFSARQFPNYSSELNVNALLLGDSALYLCASSHQGATEAFFGQGTRLTVV.